This T cell receptor (beta chain) was sequenced in a study of cytomegalovirus exposure and HLA in healthy donors (TCRdb year 2017). Notes on the research overall: According to an earlier analysis of a few hundred of the donors, 150 million to 200 million T cells yielded 100 million or so unique TCR beta sequences and approximately 280 Gb of sequence data. An early release covering roughly 580 HLA-typed donors comprised approximately 300 gigabases of sequencing data and 65 million to 100 million unique TCR sequences. Of the 398 genotyped donors, about 80% fell in the genetic ancestry cluster associated with self-reported Caucasian donors. The study was designed to test whether signatures of past pathogen exposure could be identified by cataloging public T cell receptors. Using immunosequencing, the study profiled T cell repertoires from approximately 700 subjects and related those repertoires to cytomegalovirus serostatus. Besides the first cohort of more than 650 subjects, a separate validation cohort made up of some 110 different subjects was used. To predict cytomegalovirus infection status, the study combined high-throughput TCR immunosequencing, statistical association of individual TCRs with disease status, and machine learning. In a later analysis, previously published TCR beta repertoires from 550 to 700 donors were re-analyzed and high-resolution HLA genotyping was added so that TCR occurrence patterns could be studied. The later analysis used no new phenotypic data to find candidate immune exposures, relying instead on TCR beta sequences and their occurrence across donors. In an earlier analysis of 587 of the donors, high-throughput TCR beta sequencing was used to judge whether each TCR beta V gene segment behaved as functional or pseudogenic. Donor age, sex, ethnicity and CMV serostatus were compiled alongside the repertoire data. In a later genetic analysis, genome-wide SNP genotypes for about 55% of the roughly 670 donors were used, and that subset was treated as a discovery cohort. All discovery cohort repertoires had been generated using a single sequencing platform. HLA typing included class I and class II loci at four-digit resolution. The number of donors typed differed by locus, with roughly 620-630 for A, B, C, DRB1 and DQB1, about 500 for DQA1, nearly 610 for DPA1, and over 400 for DPB1. About 5 DR-DQ haplotypes were handled as single units for association and clustering, since linkage in the cohort was strong. Among about 390 genotyped donors of the cohort, an average of roughly 240,000 unique TCR beta nucleotide sequences were sequenced per donor, roughly 18% of them non-productive. The investigation overall reported the following: Linkage disequilibrium might explain the correlated functional status among segregating V segments, but an unknown experimental factor could not be excluded. Cytomegalovirus status was reported to be diagnosed by the classifier with high specificity and sensitivity in both the original and validation cohorts. Assigning TCR associations to individual alleles was difficult when HLA alleles, especially DR and DQ, strongly co-occurred. It was suggested by the authors that the approach could potentially be generalized to other disease states and immunological phenotypes. For the cohort, immune exposure information was limited to CMV serostatus. A later analysis found that TCR association rates varied across HLA loci, with DRB1 alleles showing the most associated TCRs and HLA-C alleles the fewest. Three of the identified cytomegalovirus-associated TCR beta chains were confirmed in vitro to be specific for cytomegalovirus antigens. According to a later genetic analysis, donors in an Asian-associated ancestry cluster had fewer N-insertions in productive TCRs than the approximately 670-donor mean. A further reported finding was that TCR beta sequences accurately predicted the HLA-A and HLA-B alleles for most subjects in the first cohort. Only TCR beta chains were sequenced in this cohort, and the absence of alpha or paired-chain data limited detectable features. A later analysis found that most CMV-associated TCR beta chains appeared HLA-restricted, with HLA associations seemingly driven largely by CMV exposure. A cluster of highly shared sequence variants was judged likely to represent a technical artifact of the sequencing pipeline. The 87-base-pair reads could not distinguish some IMGT-functional V segments, including TRBV6-2 and TRBV6-3, so those segments were excluded. In the study, around 150 TCR beta chains were listed as associated with cytomegalovirus. Presence/absence analyses assumed roughly uniform sequencing depth across donors, an assumption that may not hold. Most TCR sequences were seen in very few donors, while some public TCRs were found in many individuals. The earlier analysis of a few hundred of the donors excluded around 17 rarely observed V segments, including chromosome 9 orphons, because counts were too low. An association between a missense DCLRE1C variant and V-gene and J-gene trimming of TCR beta chains was found in a later genetic analysis and replicated in an independent cohort. Several of the top co-occurrence clusters appeared to be linked to parvovirus B19, influenza, CMV and Epstein-Barr virus, according to a later analysis. In a later analysis, 16,951 TCR beta sequences were associated with specific HLA alleles at a false discovery rate of 0.05. Compared with equally common non-associated chains, HLA-associated TCR beta chains in a later analysis were more clonally expanded and had lower generation probabilities. In an earlier analysis of more than 500 of the donors, most TCR beta V segments appeared in productive rearrangements about 87% or about 30% of the time, broadly matching IMGT annotations. Because HLA typing was unavailable for some donors at each locus, only the typed subset was used in association tests.

The library was generated by the immunoSEQ multiplex PCR assay. The multiplex PCR relied on a mix of 60 forward primers for TCR Vbeta segments and 13 reverse primers for TCR Jbeta segments. The CDR3 region of rearranged TCR beta genes was amplified from genomic DNA by a multiplex PCR assay. The amplified TCR beta libraries were sequenced on the Illumina HiSeq System as 87-base-pair reads. The original pipeline was this. In a later analysis, tens of millions of unique TCR beta chains were counted across the roughly 610 repertoires, and around 10 million of these chains were shared by at least two donors. To remove PCR and sequencing errors, raw reads were error-corrected and collapsed into unique sequences using a nearest-neighbor algorithm that merged closely related sequences. V, D and J gene segments were assigned by aligning CDR3 sequences to IMGT reference sequences. For a sequence to be retained, a match of at least six nucleotides to both a V gene segment and a J gene segment was required. Rearrangements were classified as productive when the CDR3 lacked stop codons and remained in frame with V and J, and all other rearrangements were classified as non-productive. Following IMGT convention, CDR3 was defined as the stretch from the second conserved V-encoded cysteine to the conserved J-encoded phenylalanine. The earlier analysis of some 600 of the donors excluded sequences that lacked an unambiguous match to a single V gene segment. An earlier analysis of several hundred of the donors classified V segments as functional when productive rearrangements were above 56.7% and as segregating when the standard deviation between donors was above 5%. A statistical classification framework was built for diagnosing cytomegalovirus status from the catalog of TCR beta chain sequences. A later analysis assigned V and J genes by comparing TCR nucleotide sequences with IMGT/GENE-DB human TR gene sequences. Using the TCRdist pipeline, a later analysis assigned CDR3 sequences along with most-parsimonious VDJ recombination scenarios. In a later analysis, each TCR beta chain was defined by its CDR3 amino acid sequence together with its V-gene family, and reads without a unique V-gene family were excluded. In a later analysis, 550 to 650 highly shared, low-generation-probability nucleotide sequences were removed to address suspected cross-contamination and a sequencing artifact. In a later analysis, a clonal expansion index for each public chain was calculated from normalized within-repertoire ranks of inferred template counts. Generation probabilities in a later analysis came from a VDJ recombination model fitted to out-of-frame rearrangements, and those results were checked against IGoR. A later analysis scored TCR-TCR, TCR-HLA and TCR-CMV co-occurrence with hypergeometric tests, applying a repertoire-size bias correction to TCR pairs. In a later analysis, false discovery rates were estimated by permuting HLA or CMV assignments 20 times. In a later analysis, co-occurring TCRs were grouped with DBSCAN, and TCRdist sequence similarity was added when clustering was performed within HLA-allele-positive subsets. Repertoires with fewer than 30,000 or more than 120,000 public chains were left out of co-occurrence clustering, as were five repertoires with anomalous nucleotide sharing. Here the immuneACCESS table is served through TCRdb, limited to in-frame sequences with V and J called. Missing clones are a known gap in these copies; in checked studies unresolved V genes cover under half, and the rest lacks a known reason. V and J calls plus clone size are reproduced from that table; the DNA served to infer D and trimming. The sample data list about 99,000 clones, and around three quarters of these were observed just once. The biggest ten clones account for approximately 4.3% of the sample.

In total, over 600 healthy bone marrow donors made up the cohort. At the time of sampling, all cohort members were nominally healthy, though unrecorded immune exposures were likely present. The donor tested CMV seropositive and was one of the 289 seropositive cohort members. A peripheral blood sample was collected from each donor, and TCR beta sequencing was performed on peripheral blood mononuclear cells. Genomic DNA was extracted from the blood cell samples with the Qiagen DNeasy Blood Extraction Kit. Counted from cysteine to phenylalanine, this CDR3 has 14 amino acids. This entry keeps only the CDR3 DNA: 42 bases, framed from base 1. From a lookup of the germline V gene, CDR1 and CDR2 are MDHEN and SYDVKM. Trimming leaves V shorter by 3 bases and J shorter by 2 bases, with the junction holding 4 bases beyond the gene matches. There are a few counts of this clone. Its antigen remains unidentified. Per-base qualities were not stored, and no clone one base away is much larger.

Recombination connected TRBV28 to TRBJ2-7; 7 bases in between match TRBD2. Sequenced sample: PBMCs. The TCR comes from a man over 45 in good health and CMV-seropositive. The DNA sequence is as follows: TGTGCCAGCAGTTTGTATGCGGGGGCCTACGAGCAGTACTTC. Translated, it gives CASSLYAGAYEQYF. The CDR3, completed at both ends by the reference TRBV28 and TRBJ2-7 genes, gives the full variable domain DVKVTQSSRYLVKRTGEKVFLECVQDMDHENMFWYRQDPGLGLRLIYFSYDVKMKEKGDIPEGYSVSREKKERFSLILESASTNQTSMYLCASSLYAGAYEQYFGPGTRLTVT.